The 22 T cell receptor beta chains below were found in one sample sequenced in a study of technical replicates of blood from a handful of donors. TCRdb's table, derived via immunoSEQ multiplex PCR, lists solely in-frame clones and lacks some. In the table there are 100,000 or so clones, 96% of which are singletons. The sequencing sample was made of T cells isolated from PBMCs. The receptor set was obtained from a human donor in good health.

The V and J genes are TRBV4-1 and TRBJ2-5, with 7 bases that match TRBD2. The length of the CDR3 is 16 residues. V dropped 0 bases and J dropped 4; count of bases not matched to a gene: 8. Germline V CDR1 and CDR2: MGHRA, YSYEKL. CDR3 sequence (DNA): TGCGCCAGCAGCCAAGATGGAGGCGGGGGTGGAGAGACCCAGTACTTC. Its translation is CASSQDGGGGGETQYF.

The rearrangement joins TRBV4-2 to TRBJ2-3, with TRBD2 matching 13 bases. This CDR3 has 21 amino acids. Germline V CDR1 and CDR2: LGHNA, YNFKEQ. Trimming took 0 bases from V and 0 from J; bases not matched to a gene: 12. The CDR3 region has the DNA TGTGCCAGCAGCCAAGAGCGGGGAGGACTAGCGGGAGACATTAGCACAGATACGCAGTATTTT. The encoded protein is CASSQERGGLAGDISTDTQYF.

This rearrangement joins TRBV6-1 to TRBJ2-1; tentative D call: TRBD2 (6 bases). The V and J ends lost 7 bases and 8 bases respectively, with 15 bases between them. There are 13 residues in the CDR3. Germline values: CDR1 MNHNS, CDR2 SASEGT. The CDR3 protein is CASTLLAIDEQFF. For the CDR3, the DNA is TGTGCCAGCACCTTACTAGCTATCGATGAGCAGTTCTTC.

The gene calls are TRBV5-1 and TRBJ2-4, with TRBD2 matching 13 bases. The CDR3 length is 17 residues. Germline lookup yields CDR1 SGHRS and CDR2 YFSETQ. With 4 bases clipped from V and 4 bases from J, the junction kept 8 bases outside the gene matches. The CDR3 reads CASSDTSGRAGKNIQYF. The CDR3 coding sequence is TGCGCCAGCAGCGATACTAGCGGGAGGGCCGGTAAAAACATTCAGTACTTC.

The CDR3 sequence: CASSSQENTEAFF. CDR3 sequence (DNA): TGTGCCAGCAGTTCGCAGGAGAACACTGAAGCTTTCTTT. This sequence joins TRBV11-3 and TRBJ1-1; D remains unclear. CDR1 and CDR2 (germline): SGHNT, YENEEA. V was shortened by 6 bases and J by 1 base, with 9 bases between the two germline ends. The CDR3 totals 13 residues.

The chain combines TRBV5-1 with TRBJ2-3, with TRBD2 matching over 9 bases. The CDR3 has 16 residues. Germline lookup yields CDR1 SGHRS and CDR2 YFSETQ. The junction had 7 bases not matched to a gene; V was cut back by 2 bases and J by 3 bases. The CDR3 reads CASSFVAGVVTDTQYF. The CDR3 nucleotides read TGCGCCAGCAGCTTTGTAGCGGGAGTGGTTACAGATACGCAGTATTTT.

This clone is a singleton in its sample. The chain couples TRBV6-5 to TRBJ2-3; weak D call: TRBD1 (5 bases). V was shortened by 2 bases and J by 7 bases, with 16 bases between the two germline ends. The CDR3 runs 15 residues. From germline, CDR1 is MNHEY and CDR2 SVGAGI. Here the CDR3 DNA reads TGTGCCAGCAGTTACGCCAGGACAAATTTGAATACGCAGTATTTT. It encodes CASSYARTNLNTQYF.

The DNA for the CDR3 is TGCAGCGTTGACAGGGCTACGAACACTGAAGCTTTCTTT. As protein: CSVDRATNTEAFF. The chain couples TRBV29-1 to TRBJ1-1, with D possibly matching TRBD1 (5 bases). The CDR3 runs 13 residues. V was cut by 3 bases and J by 1 base, with 9 bases left in between. Looked up from germline, CDR1 is SQVTM and CDR2 is ANQGSEA.

The gene calls are TRBV5-8 and TRBJ2-1; possible D gene TRBD2, 6 bases. CDR1 and CDR2 from the germline V gene are SGHTS and YDEGEE. The CDR3 has 14 residues. The CDR3: CATDAGSSYNEQFF. DNA of the CDR3: TGTGCTACAGATGCGGGGAGCTCCTACAATGAGCAGTTCTTC. The full variable domain, rest sourced from reference TRBV5-8 and TRBJ2-1, is EAGVTQSPTHLIKTRGQQATLRCSPISGHTSVYWYQQALGLGLQFLLWYDEGEERNRGNFPPRFSGRQFPNYSSELNVNALELEDSALYLCATDAGSSYNEQFFGPGTRLTVL.

The chain employs TRBV4-2 and TRBJ2-1, with 8 bases fitting TRBD2. CDR1 LGHNA and CDR2 YNFKEQ come from the germline V gene. This CDR3 is built from 16 residues. J gave up 9 bases and V 0 bases, and 10 bases lay outside the gene matches. CDR3 DNA sequence: TGTGCCAGCAGCCAAGATGCATCGGGGGGGGCCGGTGAGCAGTTCTTC. Translating it yields CASSQDASGGAGEQFF.

This clone was seen a single time. Other DNA sequences from this sample encode an identical CDR3 as well. The V call is TRBV4-2, the J call TRBJ2-1; 8 bases are shared with TRBD2. Per germline, CDR1 LGHNA and CDR2 YNFKEQ. This CDR3 is 15 amino acids long. V was pared by 4 bases and J by 3 bases, with 5 bases of the junction left unmatched. This CDR3 is CASSPTSGSYNEQFF. The DNA for the CDR3 is TGTGCCAGCAGCCCCACTAGCGGTAGCTACAATGAGCAGTTCTTC.

The chain recombines TRBV28 with TRBJ1-2; a possible D gene is TRBD1 (5 bases). The CDR3 is 13 residues long. CDR1 and CDR2 from the germline V gene are MDHEN and SYDVKM. Trimming took off 8 bases at V and 7 bases at J, with 17 bases between the two ends. The CDR3 sequence is CASFSGAGFGYTF. The CDR3 bases are TGTGCCAGCTTCTCTGGGGCGGGATTTGGCTACACCTTC.

CDR3 nucleotide sequence: TGCGCCAGCACCGATCAGGGGGTCGGGGTGAACACTGAAGCTTTCTTT. Translation: CASTDQGVGVNTEAFF. The chain is built from TRBV5-1 and TRBJ1-1; 7 nucleotides line up with TRBD1. From germline, CDR1 is SGHRS and CDR2 YFSETQ. V trimming: 6 bases; J trimming: 0 bases; junction bases outside the gene matches: 11. This CDR3 spans 16 amino acids. The complete variable domain, with remaining parts taken from reference TRBV5-1 and TRBJ1-1, reads KAGVTQTPRYLIKTRGQQVTLSCSPISGHRSVSWYQQTPGQGLQFLFEYFSETQRNKGNFPGRFSGRQFSNSRSEMNVSTLELGDSALYLCASTDQGVGVNTEAFFGQGTRLTVV.

This clone has only a few counts. The chain employs TRBV6-5 and TRBJ2-7; weak D call: TRBD2 (5 bases). The germline gives CDR1 MNHEY, CDR2 SVGAGI. Trimming pared 0 bases from V and 6 bases from J, leaving 6 bases between. The CDR3 length is 12 residues. CDR3 residues: CASSYSGGEQYF. In nucleotides, the CDR3 is TGTGCCAGCAGTTACTCCGGAGGCGAGCAGTACTTC.

This chain connects TRBV7-7 to TRBJ2-2; a weak D match, TRBD1 (6 bases). The V and J ends lost 5 bases and 7 bases respectively, with 26 bases between them. CDR1 is SSHAT, CDR2 FNYEAQ, per germline (reference sequence). This CDR3 has 18 amino acids. CDR3 loop: CASSQALGRQGSSGELFF. The CDR3 coding sequence is TGTGCCAGCAGCCAAGCGCTCGGAAGGCAGGGGAGCAGCGGGGAGCTGTTTTTT.

The chain combines TRBV9 with TRBJ2-1, with unresolved D. CDR1 is SGDLS, CDR2 YYNGEE, per germline. The V end lost 7 bases, the J end lost 0 bases, and 14 bases lay between the germline ends. The CDR3 contains 15 residues. This chain's CDR3 is CASSMGASSYNEQFF. Here the CDR3 DNA reads TGTGCCAGCTCGATGGGCGCAAGCTCCTACAATGAGCAGTTCTTC.

This clone was recorded a few times. The J gene is TRBJ1-5, the V gene TRBV15, with 8 bases that match TRBD1. CDR3 length: 16 amino acids. Germline loops: CDR1 LNHNV, CDR2 YYDKDF (reference sequence). The V segment lost 3 bases and the J segment 0 bases; nucleotides outside the gene matches: 4. CDR3: CATSRGQAPSNQPQHF. The CDR3 DNA reads as TGTGCCACCAGCAGGGGACAGGCGCCTAGCAATCAGCCCCAGCATTTT.

The chain uses TRBV7-3 and TRBJ1-2; 12 nucleotides match TRBD1. Losses at the gene ends were 0 bases for V and 8 bases for J; bases not matched to a gene: 10. The CDR3 sequence is 17 residues long. Germline V gene data show CDR1 as SGHTA and CDR2 as FQGTGA. In nucleotides, the CDR3 is TGTGCCAGCAGCTTAACCGGGACAGGGGGCGTATTCGAGGGCTACACCTTC. Its translation: CASSLTGTGGVFEGYTF.

J is TRBJ2-1 and V is TRBV15; TRBD2 is a possible D gene (6 bases). V lost 5 bases, J lost 0 bases, and 20 bases lay in between. This CDR3 is 18 amino acids long. CDR1 and CDR2 (germline): LNHNV, YYDKDF (reference sequence). DNA for the CDR3: TGTGCCACCAGCGGGGATAGGCATAGCGGTAGCTCCTACAATGAGCAGTTCTTC. Translation: CATSGDRHSGSSYNEQFF.

V and J are TRBV18 and TRBJ1-1; D remains unclear. Germline CDR1 KGHSH, CDR2 LQKENI. There are 13 residues in the CDR3. V was clipped by 6 bases and J by 0 bases, with 8 bases between them. This CDR3 is CASSPTVNTEAFF. In DNA, the CDR3 is TGTGCCAGCTCCCCTACAGTGAACACTGAAGCTTTCTTT.

This chain joins TRBV6-1 and TRBJ1-5; no firm D call. Trimming took off 4 bases at V and 8 bases at J, with 15 bases between the two ends. CDR3 length: 14 amino acids. Germline values: CDR1 MNHNS, CDR2 SASEGT. CDR3: CASSATWNGEPQHF. The CDR3 bases are TGTGCCAGCAGTGCCACGTGGAACGGGGAGCCCCAGCATTTT.

The chain is built from TRBV4-1 and TRBJ2-7, with a tentative D call TRBD2 (5 bases). V gave up 0 bases and J gave up 3 bases, with 9 bases separating them. The CDR3 sequence is 14 residues long. Germline CDR1 MGHRA, CDR2 YSYEKL. CDR3 sequence reads: CASSQEPRDYEQYF. DNA of the CDR3: TGCGCCAGCAGCCAAGAGCCCCGGGACTACGAGCAGTACTTC.